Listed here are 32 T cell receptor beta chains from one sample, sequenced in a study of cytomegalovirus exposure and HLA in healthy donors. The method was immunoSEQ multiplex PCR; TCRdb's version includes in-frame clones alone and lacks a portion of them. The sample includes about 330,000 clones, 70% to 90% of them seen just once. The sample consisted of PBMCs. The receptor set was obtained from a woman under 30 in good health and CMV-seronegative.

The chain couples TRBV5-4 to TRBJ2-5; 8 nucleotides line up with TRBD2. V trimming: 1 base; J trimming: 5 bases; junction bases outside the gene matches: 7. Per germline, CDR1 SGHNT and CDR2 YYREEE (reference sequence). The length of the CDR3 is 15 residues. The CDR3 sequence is CASSLKIAGMETQYF. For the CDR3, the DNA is TGTGCCAGCAGCTTGAAAATAGCGGGAATGGAGACCCAGTACTTC.

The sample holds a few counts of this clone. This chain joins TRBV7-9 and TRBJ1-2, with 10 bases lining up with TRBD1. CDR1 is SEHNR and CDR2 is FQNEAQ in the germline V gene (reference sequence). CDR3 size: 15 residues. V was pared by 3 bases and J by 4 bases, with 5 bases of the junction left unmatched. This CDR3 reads CASSFGQGVGYGYTF. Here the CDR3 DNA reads TGTGCCAGCAGCTTCGGACAGGGGGTTGGCTATGGCTACACCTTC.

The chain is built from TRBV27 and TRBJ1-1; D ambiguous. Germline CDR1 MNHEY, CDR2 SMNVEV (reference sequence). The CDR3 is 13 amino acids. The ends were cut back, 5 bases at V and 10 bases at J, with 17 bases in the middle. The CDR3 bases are TGTGCCAGCAGTCCCAGCCCGAGTAGCTCAGCTTTCTTT. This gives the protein CASSPSPSSSAFF.

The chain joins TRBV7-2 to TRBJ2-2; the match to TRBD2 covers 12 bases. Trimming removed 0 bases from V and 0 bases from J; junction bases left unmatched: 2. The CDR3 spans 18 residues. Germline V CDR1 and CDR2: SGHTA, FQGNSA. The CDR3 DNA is TGTGCCAGCAGCTTAGCGGGACTAGCGGGCGCGAACACCGGGGAGCTGTTTTTT. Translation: CASSLAGLAGANTGELFF.

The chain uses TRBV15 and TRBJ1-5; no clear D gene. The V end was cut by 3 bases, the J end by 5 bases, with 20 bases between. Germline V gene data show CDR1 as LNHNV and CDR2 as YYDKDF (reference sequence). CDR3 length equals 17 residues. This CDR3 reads CATSRGTGSFGDQPQHF. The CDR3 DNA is TGTGCCACCAGCAGGGGAACGGGGTCTTTTGGGGATCAGCCCCAGCATTTT.

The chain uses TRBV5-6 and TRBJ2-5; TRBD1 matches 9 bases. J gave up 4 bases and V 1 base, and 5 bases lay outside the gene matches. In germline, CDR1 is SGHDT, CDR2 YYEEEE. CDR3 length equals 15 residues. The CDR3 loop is CASSLTGGYGETQYF. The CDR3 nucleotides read TGTGCCAGCAGCTTGACAGGGGGCTACGGAGAGACCCAGTACTTC.

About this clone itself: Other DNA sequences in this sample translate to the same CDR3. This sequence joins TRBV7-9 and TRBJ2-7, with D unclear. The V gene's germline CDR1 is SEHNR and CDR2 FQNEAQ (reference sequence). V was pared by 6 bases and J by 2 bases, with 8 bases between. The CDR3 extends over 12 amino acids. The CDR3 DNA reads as TGTGCCAGCAGTCCCTCCCCCTACGAGCAGTACTTC. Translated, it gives CASSPSPYEQYF.

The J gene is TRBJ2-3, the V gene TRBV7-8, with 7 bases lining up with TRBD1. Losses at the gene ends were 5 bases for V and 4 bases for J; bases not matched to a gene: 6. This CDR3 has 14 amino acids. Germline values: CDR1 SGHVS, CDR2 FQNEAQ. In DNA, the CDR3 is TGTGCCAGCAGCCTACAACAGGGGTCAGATACGCAGTATTTT. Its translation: CASSLQQGSDTQYF.

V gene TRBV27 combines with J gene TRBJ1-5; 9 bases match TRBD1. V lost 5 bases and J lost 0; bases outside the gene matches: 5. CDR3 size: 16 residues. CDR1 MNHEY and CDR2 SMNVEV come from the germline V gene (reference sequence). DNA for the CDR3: TGTGCCAGCAGTCTGACAGGGGGGACTAGCAATCAGCCCCAGCATTTT. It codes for CASSLTGGTSNQPQHF.

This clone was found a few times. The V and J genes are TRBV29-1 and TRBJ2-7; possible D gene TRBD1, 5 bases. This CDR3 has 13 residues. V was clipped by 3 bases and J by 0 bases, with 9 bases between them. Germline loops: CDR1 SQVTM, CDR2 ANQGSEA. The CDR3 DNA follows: TGCAGCGTTGAGAAGGACAACTCCTACGAGCAGTACTTC. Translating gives CSVEKDNSYEQYF.

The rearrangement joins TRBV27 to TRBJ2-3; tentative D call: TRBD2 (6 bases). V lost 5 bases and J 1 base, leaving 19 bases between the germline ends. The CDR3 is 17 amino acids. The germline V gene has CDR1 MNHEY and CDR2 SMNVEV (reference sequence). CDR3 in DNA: TGTGCCAGCAGTGTATATCCCCCGGGAGCTGGCACAGATACGCAGTATTTT. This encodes CASSVYPPGAGTDTQYF.

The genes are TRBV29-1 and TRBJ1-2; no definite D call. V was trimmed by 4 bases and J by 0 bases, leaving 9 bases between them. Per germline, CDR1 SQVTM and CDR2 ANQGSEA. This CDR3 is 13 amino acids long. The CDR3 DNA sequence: TGCAGCGTTGGCGCAGACTCTAACTATGGCTACACCTTC. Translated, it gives CSVGADSNYGYTF.

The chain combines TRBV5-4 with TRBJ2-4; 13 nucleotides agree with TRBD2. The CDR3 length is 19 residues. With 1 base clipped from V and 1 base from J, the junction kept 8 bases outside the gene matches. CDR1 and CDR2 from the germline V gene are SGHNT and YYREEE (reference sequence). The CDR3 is CASSLTGTSGTSAKNIQYF. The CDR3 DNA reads TGTGCCAGCAGCTTGACCGGGACTAGCGGGACGTCGGCCAAAAACATTCAGTACTTC.

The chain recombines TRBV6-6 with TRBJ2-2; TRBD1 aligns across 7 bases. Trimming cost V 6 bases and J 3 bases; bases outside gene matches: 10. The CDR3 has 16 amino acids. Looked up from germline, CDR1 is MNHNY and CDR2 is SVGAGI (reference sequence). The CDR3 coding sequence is TGTGCCAGCAGCTATTCTCCCGGGACAGACACCGGGGAGCTGTTTTTT. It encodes CASSYSPGTDTGELFF.

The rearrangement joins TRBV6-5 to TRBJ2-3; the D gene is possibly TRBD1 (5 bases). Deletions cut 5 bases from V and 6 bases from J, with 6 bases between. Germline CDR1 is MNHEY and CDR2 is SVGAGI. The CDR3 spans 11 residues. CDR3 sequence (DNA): TGTGCCAGCAGTAACAGGGATACGCAGTATTTT. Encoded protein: CASSNRDTQYF.

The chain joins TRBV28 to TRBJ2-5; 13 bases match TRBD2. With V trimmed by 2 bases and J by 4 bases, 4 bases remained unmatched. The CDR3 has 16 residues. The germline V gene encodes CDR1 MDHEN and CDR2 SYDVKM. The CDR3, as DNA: TGTGCCAGCAGTTTAGGACTAGCGGGAGCCCGAGAGACCCAGTACTTC. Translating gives CASSLGLAGARETQYF. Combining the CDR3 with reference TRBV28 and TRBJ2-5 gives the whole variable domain DVKVTQSSRYLVKRTGEKVFLECVQDMDHENMFWYRQDPGLGLRLIYFSYDVKMKEKGDIPEGYSVSREKKERFSLILESASTNQTSMYLCASSLGLAGARETQYFGPGTRLLVL.

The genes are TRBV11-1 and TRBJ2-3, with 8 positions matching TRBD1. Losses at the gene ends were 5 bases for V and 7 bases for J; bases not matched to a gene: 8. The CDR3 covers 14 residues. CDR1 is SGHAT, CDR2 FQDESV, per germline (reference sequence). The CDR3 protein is CASSGSGGRYTQYF. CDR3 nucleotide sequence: TGTGCCAGCAGCGGTTCAGGGGGCAGGTATACGCAGTATTTT.

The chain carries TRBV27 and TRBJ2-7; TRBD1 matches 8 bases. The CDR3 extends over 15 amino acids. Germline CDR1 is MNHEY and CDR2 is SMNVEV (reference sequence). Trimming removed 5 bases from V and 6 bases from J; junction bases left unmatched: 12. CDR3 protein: CASSPGQGRSGEQYF. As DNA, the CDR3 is TGTGCCAGCAGTCCTGGACAGGGTCGCTCTGGCGAGCAGTACTTC.

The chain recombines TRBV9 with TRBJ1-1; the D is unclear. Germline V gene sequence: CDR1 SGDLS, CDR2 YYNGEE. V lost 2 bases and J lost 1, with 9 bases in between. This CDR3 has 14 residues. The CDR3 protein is CASSVGQKNTEAFF. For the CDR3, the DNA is TGTGCCAGCAGCGTTGGGCAGAAGAACACTGAAGCTTTCTTT.

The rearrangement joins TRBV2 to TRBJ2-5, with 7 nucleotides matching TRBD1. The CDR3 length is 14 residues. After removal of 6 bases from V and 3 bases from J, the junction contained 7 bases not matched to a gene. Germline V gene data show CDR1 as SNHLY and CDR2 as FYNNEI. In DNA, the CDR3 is TGTGCCAGCAGCGACCTGGACAGGAAAGAGACCCAGTACTTC. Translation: CASSDLDRKETQYF.

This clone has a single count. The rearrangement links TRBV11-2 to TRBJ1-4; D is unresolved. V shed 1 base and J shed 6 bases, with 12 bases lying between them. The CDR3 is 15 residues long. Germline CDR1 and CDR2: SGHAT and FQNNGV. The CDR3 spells CASSLALGSYEKLFF. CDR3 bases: TGTGCCAGCAGCTTAGCCCTGGGGAGCTATGAAAAACTGTTTTTT.

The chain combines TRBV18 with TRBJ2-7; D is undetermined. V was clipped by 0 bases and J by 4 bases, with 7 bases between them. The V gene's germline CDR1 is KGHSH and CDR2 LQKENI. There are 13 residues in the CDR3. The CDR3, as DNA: TGTGCCAGCTCACCACCGAACATTTACGAGCAGTACTTC. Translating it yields CASSPPNIYEQYF.

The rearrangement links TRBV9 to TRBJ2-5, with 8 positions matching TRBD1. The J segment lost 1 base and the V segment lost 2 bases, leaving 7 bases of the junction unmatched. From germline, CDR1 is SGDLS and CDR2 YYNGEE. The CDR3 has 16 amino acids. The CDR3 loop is CASSVMTGETQETQYF. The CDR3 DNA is TGTGCCAGCAGCGTCATGACAGGGGAGACCCAAGAGACCCAGTACTTC.

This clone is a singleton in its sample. The CDR3 protein is CSGDSSSYNEQFF. The CDR3 DNA is TGCAGCGGGGACTCCAGCTCCTACAATGAGCAGTTCTTC. The rearrangement joins TRBV29-1 to TRBJ2-1, with D maybe TRBD2 (6 bases). The CDR3 covers 13 residues. Germline V gene sequence: CDR1 SQVTM, CDR2 ANQGSEA. Trimming cost V 7 bases and J 0 bases, with 10 bases left between them.

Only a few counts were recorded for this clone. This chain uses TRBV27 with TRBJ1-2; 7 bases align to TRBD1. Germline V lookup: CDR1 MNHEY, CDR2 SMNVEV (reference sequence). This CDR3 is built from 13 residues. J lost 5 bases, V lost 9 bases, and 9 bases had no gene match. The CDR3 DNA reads TGTGCCAGTGGGTCGGGACAGATGTATGGCTACACCTTC. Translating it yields CASGSGQMYGYTF.

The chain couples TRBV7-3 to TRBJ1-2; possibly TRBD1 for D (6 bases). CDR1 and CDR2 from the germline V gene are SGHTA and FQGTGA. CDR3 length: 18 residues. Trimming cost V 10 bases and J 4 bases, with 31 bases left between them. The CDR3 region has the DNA TGTGCCACCCCTGGATTTGGCTCCCGGGACAACCACCCCTATGGCTACACCTTC. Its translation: CATPGFGSRDNHPYGYTF.

CDR3 residues: CASSFRLTGELFF. CDR3 DNA sequence: TGTGCCAGCAGTTTTAGACTTACCGGGGAGCTGTTTTTT. This chain uses TRBV6-6 with TRBJ2-2; no clear D. Germline lookup yields CDR1 MNHNY and CDR2 SVGAGI (reference sequence). This CDR3 contains 13 residues. Trimming removed 4 bases from V and 5 bases from J, with 8 bases in between.

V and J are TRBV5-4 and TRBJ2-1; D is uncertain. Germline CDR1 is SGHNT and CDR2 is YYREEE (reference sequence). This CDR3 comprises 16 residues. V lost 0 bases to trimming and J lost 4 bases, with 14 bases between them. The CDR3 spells CASSLGVSDWYNEQFF. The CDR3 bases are TGTGCCAGCAGCTTGGGGGTCTCAGACTGGTACAATGAGCAGTTCTTC.

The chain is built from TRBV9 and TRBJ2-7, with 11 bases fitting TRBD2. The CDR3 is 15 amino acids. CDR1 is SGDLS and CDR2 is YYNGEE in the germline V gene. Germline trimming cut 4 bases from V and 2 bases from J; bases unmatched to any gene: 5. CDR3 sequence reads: CASSLGLAATYEQYF. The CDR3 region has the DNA TGTGCCAGCAGCTTGGGACTAGCGGCCACCTACGAGCAGTACTTC.

The CDR3 spells CASRDPGEGAEQFF. For the CDR3, the DNA is TGTGCCAGCAGGGATCCGGGAGAAGGGGCTGAGCAGTTCTTC. The gene calls are TRBV6-5 and TRBJ2-1; maybe TRBD2 (6 bases). CDR1 and CDR2 (germline): MNHEY, SVGAGI. V lost 6 bases to trimming and J lost 9 bases, with 18 bases between them. The CDR3 covers 14 residues.

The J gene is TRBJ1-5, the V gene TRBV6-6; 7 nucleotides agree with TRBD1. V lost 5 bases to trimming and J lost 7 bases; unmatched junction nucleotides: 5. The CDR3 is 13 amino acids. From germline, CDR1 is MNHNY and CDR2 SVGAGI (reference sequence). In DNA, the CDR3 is TGTGCCAGCAGTAGGGGGCGCTGGCAGCCCCAGCATTTT. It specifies CASSRGRWQPQHF.

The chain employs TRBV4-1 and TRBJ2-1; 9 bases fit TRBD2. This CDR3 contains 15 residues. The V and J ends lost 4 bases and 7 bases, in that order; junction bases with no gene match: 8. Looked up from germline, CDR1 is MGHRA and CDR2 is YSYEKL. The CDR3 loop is CASSLGASGKNEQFF. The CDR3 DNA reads TGCGCCAGCAGCCTCGGGGCTAGCGGGAAGAATGAGCAGTTCTTC.